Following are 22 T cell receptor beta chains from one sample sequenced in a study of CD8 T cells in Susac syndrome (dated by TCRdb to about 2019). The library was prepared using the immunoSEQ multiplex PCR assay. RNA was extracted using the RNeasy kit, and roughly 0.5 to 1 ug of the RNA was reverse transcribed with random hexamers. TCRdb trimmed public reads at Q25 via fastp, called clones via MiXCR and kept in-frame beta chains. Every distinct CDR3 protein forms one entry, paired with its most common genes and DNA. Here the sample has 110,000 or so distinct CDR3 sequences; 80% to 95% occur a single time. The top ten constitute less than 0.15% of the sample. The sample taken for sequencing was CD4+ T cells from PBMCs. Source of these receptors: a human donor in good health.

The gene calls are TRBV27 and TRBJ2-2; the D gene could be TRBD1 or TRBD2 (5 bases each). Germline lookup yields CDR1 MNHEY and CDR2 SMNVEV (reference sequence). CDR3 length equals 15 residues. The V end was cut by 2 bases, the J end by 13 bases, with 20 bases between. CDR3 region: CASSLLRDPTVGLFF. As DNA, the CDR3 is TGTGCCAGCAGTTTACTCCGGGACCCTACGGTGGGGCTGTTTTTT.

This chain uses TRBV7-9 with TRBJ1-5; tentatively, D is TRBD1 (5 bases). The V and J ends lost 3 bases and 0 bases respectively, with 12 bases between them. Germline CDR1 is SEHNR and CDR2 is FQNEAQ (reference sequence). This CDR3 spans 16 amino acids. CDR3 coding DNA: TGTGCCAGCAGCTTTGATGGGGCGATTAGCAATCAGCCCCAGCATTTT. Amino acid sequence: CASSFDGAISNQPQHF.

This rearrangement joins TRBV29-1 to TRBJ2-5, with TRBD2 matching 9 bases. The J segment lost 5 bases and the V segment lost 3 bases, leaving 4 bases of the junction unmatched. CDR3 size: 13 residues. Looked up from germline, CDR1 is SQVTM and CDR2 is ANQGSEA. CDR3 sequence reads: CSVERGGWETQYF. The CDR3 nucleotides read TGCAGCGTTGAGCGGGGGGGCTGGGAGACCCAGTACTTC.

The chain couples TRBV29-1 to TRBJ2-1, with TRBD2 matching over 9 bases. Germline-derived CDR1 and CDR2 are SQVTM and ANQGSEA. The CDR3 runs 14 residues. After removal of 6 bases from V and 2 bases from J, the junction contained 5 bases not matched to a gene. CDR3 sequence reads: CSVGVAGAYNEQFF. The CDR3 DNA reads TGCAGCGTGGGTGTAGCGGGAGCCTACAATGAGCAGTTCTTC.

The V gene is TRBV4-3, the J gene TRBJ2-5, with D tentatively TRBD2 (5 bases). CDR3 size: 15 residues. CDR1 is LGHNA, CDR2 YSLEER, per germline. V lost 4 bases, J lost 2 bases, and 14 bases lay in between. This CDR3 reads CASSLGGTPQETQYF. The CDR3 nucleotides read TGCGCCAGCAGCCTCGGAGGAACTCCACAAGAGACCCAGTACTTC.

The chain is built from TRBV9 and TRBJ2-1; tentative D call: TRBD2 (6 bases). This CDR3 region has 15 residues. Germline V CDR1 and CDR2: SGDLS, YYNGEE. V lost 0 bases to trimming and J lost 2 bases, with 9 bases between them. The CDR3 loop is CASSVVAVPYNEQFF. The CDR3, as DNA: TGTGCCAGCAGCGTAGTAGCGGTGCCCTACAATGAGCAGTTCTTC.

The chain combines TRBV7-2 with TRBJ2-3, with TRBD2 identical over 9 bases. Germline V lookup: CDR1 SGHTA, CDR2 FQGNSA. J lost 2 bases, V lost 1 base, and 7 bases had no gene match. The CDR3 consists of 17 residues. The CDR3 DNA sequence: TGTGCCAGCAGCTTAGTGGGGCGGACTAGCGTCACAGATACGCAGTATTTT. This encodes CASSLVGRTSVTDTQYF.

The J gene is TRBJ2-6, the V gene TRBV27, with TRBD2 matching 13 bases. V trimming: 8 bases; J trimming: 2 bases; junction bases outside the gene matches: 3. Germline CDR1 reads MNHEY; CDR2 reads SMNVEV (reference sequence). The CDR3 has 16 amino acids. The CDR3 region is CASGLAGVTGANVLTF. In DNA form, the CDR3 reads TGTGCCAGCGGACTAGCGGGAGTTACTGGGGCCAACGTCCTGACTTTC.

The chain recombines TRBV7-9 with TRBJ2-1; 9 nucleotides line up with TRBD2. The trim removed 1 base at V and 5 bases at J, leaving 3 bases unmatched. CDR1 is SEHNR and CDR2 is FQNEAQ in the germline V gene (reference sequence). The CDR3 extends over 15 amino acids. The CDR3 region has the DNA TGTGCCAGCAGCTTAGTCGGACTAGCGAACAATGAGCAGTTCTTC. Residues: CASSLVGLANNEQFF.

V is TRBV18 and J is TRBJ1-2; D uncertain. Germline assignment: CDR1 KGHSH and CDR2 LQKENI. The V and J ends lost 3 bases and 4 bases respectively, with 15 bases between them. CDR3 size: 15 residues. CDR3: CASSPGAADRYGYTF. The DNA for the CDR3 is TGTGCCAGCTCACCCGGCGCGGCAGATCGCTATGGCTACACCTTC.

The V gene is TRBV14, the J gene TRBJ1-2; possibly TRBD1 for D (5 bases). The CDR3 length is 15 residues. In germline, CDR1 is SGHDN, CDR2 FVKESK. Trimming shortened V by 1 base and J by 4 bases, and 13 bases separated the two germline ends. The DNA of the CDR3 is TGTGCCAGCAGCCAAGCGACCGGGACGGCCTATGGCTACACCTTC. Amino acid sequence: CASSQATGTAYGYTF.

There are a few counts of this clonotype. CDR3 sequence reads: CASSPIGQETQYF. The DNA of the CDR3 is TGTGCCAGCAGCCCGATTGGTCAAGAGACCCAGTACTTC. This chain connects TRBV7-2 to TRBJ2-5; D unclear. V was pared by 5 bases and J by 2 bases, with 9 bases between. Germline V gene sequence: CDR1 SGHTA, CDR2 FQGNSA. CDR3 length: 13 residues. Together with reference TRBV7-2 and TRBJ2-5, the CDR3 gives the full variable domain: GAGVSQSPSNKVTEKGKDVELRCDPISGHTALYWYRQSLGQGLEFLIYFQGNSAPDKSGLPSDRFSAERTGGSVSTLTIQRTQQEDSAVYLCASSPIGQETQYFGPGTRLLVL.

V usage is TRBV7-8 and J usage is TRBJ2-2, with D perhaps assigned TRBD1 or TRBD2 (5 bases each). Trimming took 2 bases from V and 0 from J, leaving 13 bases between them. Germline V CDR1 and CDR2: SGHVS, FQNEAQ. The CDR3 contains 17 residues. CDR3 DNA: TGTGCCAGCAGCTTACGGGGCCCAACATCGAACACCGGGGAGCTGTTTTTT. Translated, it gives CASSLRGPTSNTGELFF.

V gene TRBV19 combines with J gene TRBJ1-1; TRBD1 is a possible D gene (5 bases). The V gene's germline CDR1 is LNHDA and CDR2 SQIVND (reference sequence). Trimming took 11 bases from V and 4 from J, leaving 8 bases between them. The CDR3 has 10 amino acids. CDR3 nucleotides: TGTGCCGGGGGAGGCACTGAAGCTTTCTTT. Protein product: CAGGGTEAFF.

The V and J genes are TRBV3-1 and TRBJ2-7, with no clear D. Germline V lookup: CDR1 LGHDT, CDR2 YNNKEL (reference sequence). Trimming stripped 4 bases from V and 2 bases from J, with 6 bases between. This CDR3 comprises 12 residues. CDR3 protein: CASSPLAYEQYF. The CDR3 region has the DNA TGTGCCAGCAGCCCCTTAGCCTACGAGCAGTACTTC.

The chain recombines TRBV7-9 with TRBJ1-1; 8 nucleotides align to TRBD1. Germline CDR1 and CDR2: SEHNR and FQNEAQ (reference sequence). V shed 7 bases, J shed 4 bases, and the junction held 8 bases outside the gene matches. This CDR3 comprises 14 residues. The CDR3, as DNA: TGTGCCAGCAACCCAGGGGGCATCGTCACTGAAGCTTTCTTT. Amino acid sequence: CASNPGGIVTEAFF.

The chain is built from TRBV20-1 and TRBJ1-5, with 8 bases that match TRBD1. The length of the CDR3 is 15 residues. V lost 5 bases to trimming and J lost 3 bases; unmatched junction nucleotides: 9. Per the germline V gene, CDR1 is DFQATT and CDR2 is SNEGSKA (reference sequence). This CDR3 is CSAATGTGHNQPQHF. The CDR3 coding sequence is TGCAGTGCTGCAACCGGGACAGGACACAATCAGCCCCAGCATTTT.

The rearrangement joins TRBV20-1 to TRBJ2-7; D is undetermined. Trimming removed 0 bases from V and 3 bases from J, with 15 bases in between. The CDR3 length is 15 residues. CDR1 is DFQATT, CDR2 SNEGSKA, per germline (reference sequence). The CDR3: CSARDRRNSDYEQYF. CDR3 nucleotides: TGCAGTGCTAGAGATCGTCGAAACTCCGACTACGAGCAGTACTTC.

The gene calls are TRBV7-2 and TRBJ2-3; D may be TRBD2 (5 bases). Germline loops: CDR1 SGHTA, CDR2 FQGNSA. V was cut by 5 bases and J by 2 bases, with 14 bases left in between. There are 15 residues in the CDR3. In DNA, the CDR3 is TGTGCCAGCAGCCAGACACGCGGGCCCACAGATACGCAGTATTTT. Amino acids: CASSQTRGPTDTQYF.

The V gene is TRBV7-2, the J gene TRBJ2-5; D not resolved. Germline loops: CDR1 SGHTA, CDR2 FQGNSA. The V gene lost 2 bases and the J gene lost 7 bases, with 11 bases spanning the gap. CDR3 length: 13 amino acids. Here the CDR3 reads CASSLSGSGTQYF. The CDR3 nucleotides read TGTGCCAGCAGCTTATCAGGTTCAGGGACCCAGTACTTC.

CDR3: CASSVDRVDTQYF. The CDR3 DNA reads TGTGCCAGCAGTGTGGACAGGGTCGATACGCAGTATTTT. The chain is built from TRBV12-3 or TRBV12-4 and TRBJ2-3; 8 bases fit TRBD1. CDR3 length: 13 residues. The junction had 4 bases not matched to a gene; V was cut back by 5 bases and J by 6 bases.

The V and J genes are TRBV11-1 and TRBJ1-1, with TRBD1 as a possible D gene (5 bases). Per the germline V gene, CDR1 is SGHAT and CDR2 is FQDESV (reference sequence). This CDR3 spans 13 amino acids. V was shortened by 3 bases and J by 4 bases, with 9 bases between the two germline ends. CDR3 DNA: TGTGCCAGCAGCTTGGGCAGGGCCACTGAAGCTTTCTTT. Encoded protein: CASSLGRATEAFF.